This paragraph covers one T cell receptor beta chain sequence. Its antigen is undetermined. This CDR3 spans 15 amino acids. Germline values: CDR1 SGHRS, CDR2 YFSETQ. Trimming stripped 0 bases from V and 8 bases from J, with 15 bases between. The record originates from a study of OX40 agonist ivuxolimab in advanced cancers. Study-level information: The patients received ivuxolimab by intravenous route every 2 weeks at 0.01 to 10 mg/kg.

This table comes from immunoSEQ multiplex PCR, and its TCRdb copy is limited to in-frame clones, with some not included. Here the sample spans about 5,900 clones, around 84% being singletons. Anyone with autoimmune disease history or systemic immunosuppression was excluded. Study-level findings and limits: What antigens the expanded peripheral T cells recognized was never established. Relative to CD4+ cells, CD8+ T cells on average had more expanded clones.

This clonotype originated in an adult with an advanced solid tumor such as melanoma, head and neck, liver or kidney cancer. Sequenced here: CD4+ or CD8+ T cells sorted from blood, sampled in a trial of the OX40 agonist ivuxolimab. This chain uses TRBV5-1 with TRBJ1-5; D is unresolved. In nucleotides, the CDR3 is TGCGCCAGCAGCTTGGCCGGAGGACCCTTGGAGCCCCAGCATTTT. It translates to CASSLAGGPLEPQHF.